This entry features one T cell receptor (beta chain) sequence. The antigen is unknown. The sample originates from a study of beta chain features in type 1 diabetes. Looking at the study overall: Sorted cells examined across all samples numbered roughly 99,000,000. Study-level findings and limits: Among all four CD4+ subsets, Type 1 diabetes patients had TCRB CDR3s that were moderately but significantly shorter.

Sorted CD4+ subsets: naive, central memory, regulatory, stem cell-like memory (CD45RO/CCR7/CD25/CD127/CD95/CD27 panel). As every portion of the isolated RNA was reverse transcribed, the sequencing read expressed TCRB transcripts. Naive, central memory and regulatory T cell samples averaged around 3.9 million reads. The assay was immunoSEQ multiplex PCR, and TCRdb's table has in-frame clones only and misses some. The sample shows roughly 340,000 clones, approximately 13% of them seen only once. The ends lost 4 bases at V and 3 bases at J; junction bases unmatched: 9. This CDR3 has 15 amino acids. Germline CDR1 and CDR2: SEHNR and FQNEAQ (reference sequence).

The sample comprised naive CD4+ T cells from blood. This clonotype was sampled from a woman younger than 35 with type 1 diabetes. The chain uses TRBV7-9 and TRBJ2-7; the match to TRBD1 covers 7 bases. The DNA of the CDR3 is TGTGCCAGCAGCTCACGGACAGGCCTCGGCTACGAGCAGTACTTC. This encodes CASSSRTGLGYEQYF.